These 18 T cell receptor beta chains came from one sample sequenced in a study of blood T cell repertoires in COVID-19. Sequencing used immunoSEQ multiplex PCR; TCRdb keeps in-frame clones, though not all of them. Of around 130,000 clones listed, 82% are singletons. The sequenced sample consisted of peripheral blood. All receptors derive from a human donor in a cohort sampled during active COVID-19.

Points on this clone: Other nucleotide sequences from this sample produce the same CDR3. As DNA, the CDR3 is TGTGCCAGCAGCTTGGTGGCCTCCTACGAGCAGTACTTC. Translating it yields CASSLVASYEQYF. V usage is TRBV5-6 and J usage is TRBJ2-7; no reliable D call. Germline V gene data show CDR1 as SGHDT and CDR2 as YYEEEE. The CDR3 covers 13 residues. With 0 bases removed from V and 0 bases from J, the gap between germline ends came to 4 bases.

The chain uses TRBV5-6 and TRBJ1-6; perhaps TRBD1 as D (5 bases). V lost 1 base and J 5 bases, leaving 7 bases between the germline ends. The CDR3 has 14 residues. Germline CDR1 SGHDT, CDR2 YYEEEE. Here the CDR3 DNA reads TGTGCCAGCAGCTTGCAGGGCAATAATTCACCCCTCCACTTT. Translation gives CASSLQGNNSPLHF.

The chain is built from TRBV5-1 and TRBJ1-2; 9 bases agree with TRBD1. The CDR3 totals 14 residues. From germline, CDR1 is SGHRS and CDR2 YFSETQ. After removal of 4 bases from V and 4 bases from J, the junction contained 5 bases not matched to a gene. The CDR3 loop reads CASSLGTGTYGYTF. The CDR3, as DNA: TGCGCCAGCAGCCTGGGGACAGGGACCTATGGCTACACCTTC.

V gene TRBV5-4 combines with J gene TRBJ2-3, with D possibly matching TRBD2 (5 bases). Trimming took 2 bases from V and 2 from J, leaving 12 bases between them. This CDR3 is built from 15 residues. Germline CDR1 reads SGHNT; CDR2 reads YYREEE (reference sequence). CDR3 sequence: CASSFEASITDTQYF. The CDR3 nucleotides read TGTGCCAGCAGCTTTGAGGCTAGCATCACAGATACGCAGTATTTT. Together with reference TRBV5-4 and TRBJ2-3, the CDR3 gives the full variable domain: ETGVTQSPTHLIKTRGQQVTLRCSSQSGHNTVSWYQQALGQGPQFIFQYYREEENGRGNFPPRFSGLQFPNYSSELNVNALELDDSALYLCASSFEASITDTQYFGPGTRLTVL.

The gene calls are TRBV6-5 and TRBJ1-6, with 7 nucleotides matching TRBD1. The germline CDR1 and CDR2 sequences are MNHEY and SVGAGI. The CDR3 is 14 residues long. V shed 6 bases and J 6 bases; nucleotides not matched to a gene: 5. This chain's CDR3 is CASRLQGFNSPLHF. The CDR3 region has the DNA TGTGCCAGCAGATTACAGGGGTTTAATTCACCCCTCCACTTT.

The rearrangement joins TRBV19 to TRBJ2-3; 8 bases map to TRBD2. V shed 5 bases and J 0 bases; nucleotides not matched to a gene: 7. The CDR3 is made up of 16 amino acids. Germline V CDR1 and CDR2: LNHDA, SQIVND (reference sequence). This CDR3 reads CASSRNSGASTDTQYF. CDR3 in DNA: TGTGCCAGTAGTCGGAATAGCGGGGCTAGCACAGATACGCAGTATTTT.

In this sample, this clone turned up a few times. This chain uses TRBV24-1 with TRBJ2-2, with 10 bases lining up with TRBD1. Unmatched junction bases numbered 0, after V lost 0 bases and J lost 0 bases. The CDR3 has 17 amino acids. The germline CDR1 and CDR2 sequences are KGHDR and SFDVKD. The DNA for the CDR3 is TGTGCCACCAGTGATTTGGGACAGGGGGCGAACACCGGGGAGCTGTTTTTT. Translated, it gives CATSDLGQGANTGELFF.

V gene TRBV15 combines with J gene TRBJ1-2, with 8 bases lining up with TRBD1. The CDR3 runs to 16 residues. Germline V CDR1 and CDR2: LNHNV, YYDKDF (reference sequence). The ends lost 3 bases at V and 2 bases at J; junction bases unmatched: 8. The CDR3 reads CATSRKAQGANYGYTF. Here the CDR3 DNA reads TGTGCCACCAGCAGGAAAGCTCAGGGGGCCAACTATGGCTACACCTTC.

A remark on this clone: The junction shows a germline mismatch at one end, possibly a read error. The J gene is TRBJ2-5, the V gene TRBV7-7; 8 bases match TRBD1. The CDR3 runs to 16 residues. Germline V gene lookup returns CDR1 SSHAT and CDR2 FNYEAQ (reference sequence). CDR3 sequence: CASSLGTGWSQETQYF. In DNA, the CDR3 is TGTGCTAGCAGCCTAGGGACAGGTTGGAGCCAAGAGACCCAGTACTTC.

The chain carries TRBV20-1 and TRBJ2-1; no clear D. Germline V gives CDR1 DFQATT, CDR2 SNEGSKA (reference sequence). This CDR3 spans 12 amino acids. Trimming left V 3 bases short and J 6 bases short, with 9 bases between. CDR3 protein: CSASGLANEQFF. The DNA of the CDR3 is TGCAGTGCTAGTGGGTTGGCCAATGAGCAGTTCTTC.

The V gene is TRBV2, the J gene TRBJ1-6; D remains ambiguous. Trimming took off 6 bases at V and 7 bases at J, with 7 bases between the two ends. This CDR3 comprises 12 residues. The germline gives CDR1 SNHLY, CDR2 FYNNEI. The CDR3 sequence is CASRFLNSPLHF. CDR3 DNA sequence: TGTGCCAGCAGATTCCTCAATTCACCCCTCCACTTT.

The gene calls are TRBV4-1 and TRBJ2-2; 10 nucleotides match TRBD2. V gave up 4 bases and J gave up 1 base; unmatched junction bases: 6. There are 17 residues in the CDR3. Germline loops: CDR1 MGHRA, CDR2 YSYEKL. CDR3 loop: CASSRITSGVNTGELFF. CDR3 nucleotide sequence: TGCGCCAGCAGCCGAATCACTAGCGGGGTGAACACCGGGGAGCTGTTTTTT.

The chain has TRBV7-2 and TRBJ2-7; TRBD2 matches at 13 bases. The ends lost 5 bases at V and 0 bases at J; junction bases unmatched: 10. CDR1 and CDR2 from the germline V gene are SGHTA and FQGNSA. The CDR3 length is 18 residues. CDR3 sequence (DNA): TGTGCCAGCAGCCGTGCAACTAGCGGGGGGGCCAACTCCTACGAGCAGTACTTC. It yields the protein CASSRATSGGANSYEQYF.

Only a few counts were recorded for this clone. The chain carries TRBV5-1 and TRBJ1-5; TRBD1 agrees at 7 bases. The CDR3 contains 12 residues. V shed 5 bases and J 9 bases; nucleotides not matched to a gene: 5. Germline-derived CDR1 and CDR2 are SGHRS and YFSETQ. The CDR3 nucleotides are TGCGCCAGCAGGGGGGACAGAGGGCCCCAGCATTTT. Translated, it gives CASRGDRGPQHF.

This chain uses TRBV15 with TRBJ1-6; D possibly corresponds to TRBD1 (5 bases). Germline-derived CDR1 and CDR2 are LNHNV and YYDKDF (reference sequence). The CDR3 is 15 amino acids. V lost 3 bases, J lost 9 bases, and 15 bases lay in between. CDR3 protein: CATSSSPFGGSPLHF. CDR3 DNA: TGTGCCACCAGCAGTTCCCCGTTCGGGGGTTCACCCCTCCACTTT.

CDR3 loop: CASGPGQNYGYTF. For the CDR3, the DNA is TGTGCTAGTGGCCCCGGACAGAACTATGGCTACACCTTC. The chain uses TRBV12-5 and TRBJ1-2; maybe TRBD1 (6 bases). The CDR3 spans 13 residues. The V gene lost 6 bases and the J gene lost 2 bases, with 10 bases spanning the gap. The germline V gene has CDR1 LGHNT and CDR2 FRNRAP. The entire variable domain, with the rest obtained from reference TRBV12-5 and TRBJ1-2, is as follows: DARVTQTPRHKVTEMGQEVTMRCQPILGHNTVFWYRQTMMQGLELLAYFRNRAPLDDSGMPKDRFSAEMPDATLATLKIQPSEPRDSAVYFCASGPGQNYGYTFGSGTRLTVV.

The genes are TRBV28 and TRBJ2-7; weak D call: TRBD1 (5 bases). The V gene's germline CDR1 is MDHEN and CDR2 SYDVKM. The CDR3 sequence is 15 residues long. V lost 3 bases and J 3 bases, leaving 15 bases between the germline ends. CDR3 nucleotides: TGTGCCAGCAGTTTCGGTAACAGGCTAGGCTACGAGCAGTACTTC. Amino acid sequence: CASSFGNRLGYEQYF.

The V and J genes are TRBV19 and TRBJ2-3, with D hard to call. V lost 4 bases and J 6 bases, leaving 8 bases between the germline ends. Looked up from germline, CDR1 is LNHDA and CDR2 is SQIVND (reference sequence). This CDR3 spans 12 amino acids. In DNA, the CDR3 is TGTGCCAGTAGTACTAGTTCTGATACGCAGTATTTT. This translates into CASSTSSDTQYF.